This T cell receptor (beta chain) was found in a study of CD8 T cells in Susac syndrome. The wider study: Among the sequenced Susac syndrome patients, roughly 6 had active disease while 8 or 9 were in remission.

This clonotype has a handful of counts. Random hexamers were used to reverse transcribe roughly 0.5 to 1 ug of RNA. TCRdb reanalysed the immunoSEQ multiplex PCR reads using MiXCR and keeps one entry per CDR3 protein. The sample carries about 130,000 distinct CDR3 sequences, more than 85% recorded once. The germline CDR1 and CDR2 sequences are MNHEY and SMNVEV (reference sequence). Deletions cut 3 bases from V and 2 bases from J, with 8 bases between. The CDR3 consists of 13 residues. Peripheral blood CD8+ and CD4+ T cells were profiled by TCR beta sequencing. Isolation of CD8+ and CD4+ T cells was performed negatively, whereas enrichment of TEMRA cells was done by FACS.

The chain links TRBV27 to TRBJ2-7; D might be TRBD2 (5 bases). The source material was CD8+ T cells from PBMCs. This sequence was found in a human donor with Susac syndrome. CDR3 DNA sequence: TGTGCCAGCAGTTTTACCGGGACCTACGAGCAGTACTTC. Amino acids: CASSFTGTYEQYF.